The clone carrying this T cell receptor (beta chain) came up many times. These data originate in a study of Ad26.COV2.S vaccination and SARS-CoV-2 variants. At the level of the study: Vaccine-arm donor from the placebo-controlled COV1001 Ad26.COV2.S trial. Intramuscular Ad26.COV2.S doses were given once or twice, 56 days apart.

Noted treatment: roughly 18 received Ad26.COV2.S at low or high dose, single or two shots; a few received placebo; per-sample allocation not given. The study sampled participants on day 63 after the first vaccine or placebo injection. The germline V gene encodes CDR1 MDHEN and CDR2 SYDVKM. After removal of 8 bases from V and 1 base from J, the junction contained 10 bases not matched to a gene. The CDR3 is made up of 15 amino acids. Libraries were prepared by immunoSEQ multiplex PCR; TCRdb keeps only in-frame clonotypes and omits some of them. Of some 250,000 clones listed, 85% to 90% are singletons. This clonotype was sampled from a person aged 18-60 years who received the Ad26.COV2.S COVID-19 vaccine or a placebo. This material consisted of peripheral blood, taken in a trial of Ad26.COV2.S vaccine versus placebo. The V and J genes are TRBV28 and TRBJ2-5; 7 nucleotides agree with TRBD2. The CDR3 protein is CASETASGFQETQYF. CDR3 bases: TGTGCCAGCGAAACGGCTAGCGGCTTCCAAGAGACCCAGTACTTC. The variable domain in full, completed from reference TRBV28 and TRBJ2-5, reads DVKVTQSSRYLVKRTGEKVFLECVQDMDHENMFWYRQDPGLGLRLIYFSYDVKMKEKGDIPEGYSVSREKKERFSLILESASTNQTSMYLCASETASGFQETQYFGPGTRLLVL.